These 10 T cell receptor beta chains originate from one sample sequenced in a study of post-analysis software for immune sequencing data. Findings of the study overall: TRBV5-6, TRBV5-1 and TRBV20-1 belonged to a set of roughly 5 TRBV segments that were more frequent in patients than controls.

Unique molecular identifiers tagged the TCR beta cDNA libraries. One entry per CDR3 protein, called by TCRdb with MiXCR from the PCR reads. The table has about 680,000 distinct CDR3 sequences, around 64% seen once. No antigen has been assigned to these receptors. Source material: blood. The receptors derive from a girl aged 2-10 years with multiple sclerosis.

This clonotype has more than one count but fewer than ten. CDR3 sequence reads: CSARGAGARSYNEQFF. The DNA of the CDR3 is TGCAGTGCTAGGGGAGCGGGGGCTCGCTCCTACAATGAGCAGTTCTTC. The genes are TRBV20-1 and TRBJ2-1; the match to TRBD2 covers 8 bases. V gave up 3 bases and J gave up 0 bases; unmatched junction bases: 7. Per the germline V gene, CDR1 is DFQATT and CDR2 is SNEGSKA (reference sequence). CDR3 size: 16 residues.

V gene TRBV5-6 combines with J gene TRBJ2-7, with 9 bases lining up with TRBD2. V dropped 2 bases and J dropped 2; count of bases not matched to a gene: 8. The CDR3 loop spans 16 amino acids. Germline V gives CDR1 SGHDT, CDR2 YYEEEE. CDR3 bases: TGTGCCAGCAGCTTCCAATTAGCGGGAGCCCCCTACGAGCAGTACTTC. This sequence encodes CASSFQLAGAPYEQYF.

This clonotype has more than one count but fewer than ten. The rearrangement uses TRBV5-1 and TRBJ2-1; D tentatively reads TRBD1 or TRBD2 (5 bases each). There are 15 residues in the CDR3. Looked up from germline, CDR1 is SGHRS and CDR2 is YFSETQ. Trimming left V 3 bases short and J 4 bases short, with 14 bases between. The CDR3 sequence is CASSSQGEPYNEQFF. In DNA form, the CDR3 reads TGCGCCAGCAGCTCCCAGGGAGAACCGTACAATGAGCAGTTCTTC.

Concerning this clonotype itself: A clone one base away is much larger, so this may be a read error. This rearrangement joins TRBV3-1 to TRBJ2-5; D remains unclear. Germline V CDR1 and CDR2: LGHDT, YNNKEL (reference sequence). The CDR3 is 11 amino acids. CDR3 sequence (DNA): TGTGCCAGCAGCCAAAAAGAGGCCCAGTACTTC. This encodes CASSQKEAQYF.

The V gene is TRBV11-2, the J gene TRBJ2-6; 9 positions agree with TRBD1. V shed 3 bases and J 2 bases; nucleotides not matched to a gene: 5. The CDR3 has 17 amino acids. Germline V gene data show CDR1 as SGHAT and CDR2 as FQNNGV. CDR3 sequence: CASSLGTGGAGANVLTF. In DNA, the CDR3 is TGTGCCAGCAGCTTGGGTACAGGGGGCGCTGGGGCCAACGTCCTGACTTTC. Based on the CDR3 plus reference TRBV11-2 and TRBJ2-6, the full variable domain is EAGVAQSPRYKIIEKRQSVAFWCNPISGHATLYWYQQILGQGPKLLIQFQNNGVVDDSQLPKDRFSAERLKGVDSTLKIQPAKLEDSAVYLCASSLGTGGAGANVLTFGAGSRLTVL.

This clonotype occurred once. The rearrangement uses TRBV9 and TRBJ2-1, with 7 nucleotides matching TRBD2. The J segment lost 1 base and the V segment lost 7 bases, leaving 11 bases of the junction unmatched. The V gene's germline CDR1 is SGDLS and CDR2 YYNGEE. This CDR3 comprises 16 residues. The CDR3 region is CASGARRESSYNEQFF. The CDR3, as DNA: TGTGCCAGCGGGGCTAGGCGGGAGTCGTCCTACAATGAGCAGTTCTTC.

This clonotype showed up just a few times. The chain combines TRBV5-6 with TRBJ2-3, with TRBD2 identical over 11 bases. The CDR3 is 16 residues long. J lost 6 bases, V lost 2 bases, and 8 bases had no gene match. CDR1 and CDR2 (germline): SGHDT, YYEEEE. The CDR3 region has the DNA TGTGCCAGCAGCTTCGTAGCGGGGGGGCGAAAGGATACGCAGTATTTT. Protein sequence: CASSFVAGGRKDTQYF.

The V and J genes are TRBV11-2 and TRBJ2-6; 10 bases fit TRBD1. Trimming took 2 bases from V and 2 from J; bases not matched to a gene: 6. Germline CDR1 reads SGHAT; CDR2 reads FQNNGV. This CDR3 is built from 18 residues. CDR3 DNA sequence: TGTGCCAGCAGCTTATTCGGGACAGGGGTCGCTGGGGCCAACGTCCTGACTTTC. The encoded protein is CASSLFGTGVAGANVLTF.

This chain joins TRBV29-1 and TRBJ2-5; D call uncertain. There are 10 residues in the CDR3. Per the germline V gene, CDR1 is SQVTM and CDR2 is ANQGSEA. V was cut by 3 bases and J by 5 bases, with 4 bases left in between. CDR3 sequence: CSVDGETQYF. The CDR3 coding sequence is TGCAGCGTTGATGGGGAGACCCAGTACTTC.

In DNA, the CDR3 is TGTGCCTCTGACGGGGGCCGAGAAACCCAGTACTTC. The encoded protein is CASDGGRETQYF. This rearrangement joins TRBV30 to TRBJ2-5; D possibly uses TRBD1 or TRBD2 (6 bases each). This CDR3 is built from 12 residues. Germline values: CDR1 GTSNPN, CDR2 SVGIG (reference sequence). The V end lost 7 bases, the J end lost 8 bases, and 17 bases lay between the germline ends.